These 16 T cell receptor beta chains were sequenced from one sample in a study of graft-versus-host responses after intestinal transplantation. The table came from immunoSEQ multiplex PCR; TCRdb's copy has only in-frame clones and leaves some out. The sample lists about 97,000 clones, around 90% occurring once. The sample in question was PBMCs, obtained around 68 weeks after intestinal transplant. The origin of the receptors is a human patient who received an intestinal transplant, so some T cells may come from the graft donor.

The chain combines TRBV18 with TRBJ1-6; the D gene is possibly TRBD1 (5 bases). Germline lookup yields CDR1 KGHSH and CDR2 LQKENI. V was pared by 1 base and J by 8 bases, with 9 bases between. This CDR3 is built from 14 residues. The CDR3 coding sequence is TGTGCCAGCTCACCACAGGGGATGGATTCACCCCTCCACTTT. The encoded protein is CASSPQGMDSPLHF.

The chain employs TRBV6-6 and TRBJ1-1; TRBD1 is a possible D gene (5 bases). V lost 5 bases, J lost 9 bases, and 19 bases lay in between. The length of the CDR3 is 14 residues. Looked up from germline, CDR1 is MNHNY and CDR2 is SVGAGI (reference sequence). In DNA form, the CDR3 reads TGTGCCAGCAGTGACGTCCGACAGTCGCCTCAAGCTTTCTTT. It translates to CASSDVRQSPQAFF.

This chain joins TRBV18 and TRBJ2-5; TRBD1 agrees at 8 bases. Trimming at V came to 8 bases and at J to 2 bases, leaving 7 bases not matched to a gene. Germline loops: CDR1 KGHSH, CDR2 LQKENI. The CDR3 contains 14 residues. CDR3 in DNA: TGTGCCAGCACGACAGGGGCCGGGCAAGAGACCCAGTACTTC. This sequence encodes CASTTGAGQETQYF.

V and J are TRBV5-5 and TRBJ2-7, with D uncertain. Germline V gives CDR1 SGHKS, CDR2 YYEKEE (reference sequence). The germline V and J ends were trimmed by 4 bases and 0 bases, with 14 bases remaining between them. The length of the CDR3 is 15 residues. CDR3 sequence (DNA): TGTGCCAGCAGCCGGGCCTTGGGCAGCTCCTACGAGCAGTACTTC. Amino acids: CASSRALGSSYEQYF.

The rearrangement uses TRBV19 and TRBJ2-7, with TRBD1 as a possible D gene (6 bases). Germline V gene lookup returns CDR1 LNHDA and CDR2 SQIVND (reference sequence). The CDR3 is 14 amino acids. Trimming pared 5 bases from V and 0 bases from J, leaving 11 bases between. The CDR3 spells CASSSPGHSYEQYF. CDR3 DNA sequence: TGTGCCAGTAGTTCCCCGGGACACTCCTACGAGCAGTACTTC.

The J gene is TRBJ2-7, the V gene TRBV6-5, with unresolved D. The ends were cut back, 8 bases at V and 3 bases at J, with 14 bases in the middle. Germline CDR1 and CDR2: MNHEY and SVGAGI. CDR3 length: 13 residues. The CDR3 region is CASQSGINYEQYF. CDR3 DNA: TGTGCCAGCCAATCGGGCATAAACTACGAGCAGTACTTC.

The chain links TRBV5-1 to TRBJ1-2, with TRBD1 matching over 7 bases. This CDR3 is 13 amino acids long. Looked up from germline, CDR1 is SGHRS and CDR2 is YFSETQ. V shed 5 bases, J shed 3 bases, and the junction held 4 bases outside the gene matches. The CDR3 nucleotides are TGCGCCAGCAGTTATCAGGGGGACTATGGCTACACCTTC. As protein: CASSYQGDYGYTF.

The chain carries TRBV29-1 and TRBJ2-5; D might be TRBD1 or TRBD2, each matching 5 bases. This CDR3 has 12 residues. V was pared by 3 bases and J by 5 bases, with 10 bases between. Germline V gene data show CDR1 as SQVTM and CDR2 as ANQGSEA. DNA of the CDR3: TGCAGCGTTGACTCGGGACGGGAGACCCAGTACTTC. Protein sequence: CSVDSGRETQYF.

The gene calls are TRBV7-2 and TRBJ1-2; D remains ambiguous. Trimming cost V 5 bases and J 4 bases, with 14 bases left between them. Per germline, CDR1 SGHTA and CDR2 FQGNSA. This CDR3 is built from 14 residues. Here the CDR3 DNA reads TGTGCCAGCAGCGCACCCCAGGACCCCTATGGCTACACCTTC. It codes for CASSAPQDPYGYTF.

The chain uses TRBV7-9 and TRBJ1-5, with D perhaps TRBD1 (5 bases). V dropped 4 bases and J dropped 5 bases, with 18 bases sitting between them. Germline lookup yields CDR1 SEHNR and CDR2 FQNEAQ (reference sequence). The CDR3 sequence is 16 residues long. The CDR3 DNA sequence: TGTGCCAGCAGCTCACGGGACTTAGAGGCCGATCAGCCCCAGCATTTT. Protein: CASSSRDLEADQPQHF.

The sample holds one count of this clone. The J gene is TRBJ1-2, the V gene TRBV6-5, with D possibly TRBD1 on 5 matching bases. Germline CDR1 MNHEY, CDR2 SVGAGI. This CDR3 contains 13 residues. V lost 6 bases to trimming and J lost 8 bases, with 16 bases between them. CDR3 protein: CASRSPTGEGYTF. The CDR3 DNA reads TGTGCCAGCAGATCTCCGACGGGGGAAGGCTACACCTTC.

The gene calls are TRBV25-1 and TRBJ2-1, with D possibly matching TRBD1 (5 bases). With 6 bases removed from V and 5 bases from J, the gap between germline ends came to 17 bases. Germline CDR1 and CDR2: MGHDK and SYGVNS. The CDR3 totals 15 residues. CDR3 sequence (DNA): TGTGCCAGCAGCGAAAGGGCAGGGTCAGACAATGAGCAGTTCTTC. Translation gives CASSERAGSDNEQFF.

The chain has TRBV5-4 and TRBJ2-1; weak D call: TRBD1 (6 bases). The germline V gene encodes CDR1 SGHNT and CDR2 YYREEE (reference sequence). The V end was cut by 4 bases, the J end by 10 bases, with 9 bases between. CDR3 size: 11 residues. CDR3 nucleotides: TGTGCCAGCAGCCCAGGGGTAGAGCAGTTCTTC. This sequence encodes CASSPGVEQFF.

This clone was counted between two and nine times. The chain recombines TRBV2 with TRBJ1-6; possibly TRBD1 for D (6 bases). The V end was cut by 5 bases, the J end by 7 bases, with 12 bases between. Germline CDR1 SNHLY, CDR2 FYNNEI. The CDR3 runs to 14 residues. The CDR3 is CASSLGTPNSPLHF. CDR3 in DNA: TGTGCCAGCAGTCTGGGGACACCGAATTCACCCCTCCACTTT.

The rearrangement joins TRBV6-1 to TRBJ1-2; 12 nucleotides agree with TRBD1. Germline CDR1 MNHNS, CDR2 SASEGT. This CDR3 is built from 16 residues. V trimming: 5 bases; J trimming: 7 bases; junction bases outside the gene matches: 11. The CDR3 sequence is CASSKEPGQGASGYTF. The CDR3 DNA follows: TGTGCCAGCAGTAAAGAGCCGGGACAGGGGGCGAGTGGCTACACCTTC.

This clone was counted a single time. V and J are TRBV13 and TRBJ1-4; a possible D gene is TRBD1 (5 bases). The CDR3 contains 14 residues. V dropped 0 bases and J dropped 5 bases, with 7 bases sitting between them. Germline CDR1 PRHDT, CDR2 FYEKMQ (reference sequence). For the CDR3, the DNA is TGTGCCAGCAGCTTAGGGGCAGGGAATGAAAAACTGTTTTTT. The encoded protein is CASSLGAGNEKLFF.